The 31 T cell receptor beta chains below were found in one sample sequenced in a study of PD-1 blockade in mismatch repair-deficient tumors. The table came from immunoSEQ multiplex PCR; TCRdb's copy has only in-frame clones and leaves some out. The table has roughly 80,000 clones, over 70% seen once; the top ten hold under 3%. Sample: peripheral blood, taken 12 weeks after starting pembrolizumab. The receptors here all came from an adult with mismatch repair-deficient cancer.

The chain carries TRBV7-8 and TRBJ1-2; 11 nucleotides match TRBD1. The trim removed 1 base at V and 3 bases at J, leaving 4 bases unmatched. The CDR3 consists of 16 residues. Germline assignment: CDR1 SGHVS and CDR2 FQNEAQ. CDR3 residues: CASSLEDRGLYYGYTF. The CDR3 nucleotides read TGTGCCAGCAGCTTAGAGGACAGGGGGCTATACTATGGCTACACCTTC.

J is TRBJ1-1 and V is TRBV5-1; 7 nucleotides align to TRBD1. V lost 0 bases, J lost 4 bases, and 3 bases stayed unmatched. Germline lookup yields CDR1 SGHRS and CDR2 YFSETQ. The CDR3 is 14 amino acids. The CDR3 is CASSLATGSTEAFF. CDR3 nucleotides: TGCGCCAGCAGCTTGGCGACAGGGTCCACTGAAGCTTTCTTT.

CDR3 sequence (DNA): TGTGCCAGCAGTGTGGGGGGGGACCGCGAGCAGTACTTC. The encoded protein is CASSVGGDREQYF. This rearrangement joins TRBV6-1 to TRBJ2-7; 7 bases agree with TRBD2. The CDR3 sequence is 13 residues long. CDR1 is MNHNS and CDR2 is SASEGT in the germline V gene. Trimming removed 4 bases from V and 6 bases from J; junction bases left unmatched: 6.

The chain is built from TRBV6-6 and TRBJ2-3; 10 bases are shared with TRBD2. The V gene's germline CDR1 is MNHNY and CDR2 SVGAGI (reference sequence). The CDR3 extends over 16 amino acids. V dropped 3 bases and J dropped 4; count of bases not matched to a gene: 7. In DNA, the CDR3 is TGTGCCAGCAGTTATGGGCTAGCGGGAGCCCCAGATACGCAGTATTTT. It translates to CASSYGLAGAPDTQYF.

The genes are TRBV5-4 and TRBJ2-1, with D maybe TRBD1 (7 bases). Germline lookup yields CDR1 SGHNT and CDR2 YYREEE (reference sequence). V was clipped by 1 base and J by 7 bases, with 15 bases between them. The CDR3 has 15 residues. The CDR3 nucleotides are TGTGCCAGCAGCTTGCTGGCAGGGGGACTGAATGAGCAGTTCTTC. Translating it yields CASSLLAGGLNEQFF.

The chain links TRBV6-1 to TRBJ1-1; a possible D gene is TRBD1 (5 bases). The CDR3 totals 13 residues. V lost 7 bases and J lost 4, with 13 bases in between. Germline CDR1 reads MNHNS; CDR2 reads SASEGT. CDR3 residues: CASIRGGSTEAFF. CDR3 in DNA: TGTGCCAGCATCCGGGGGGGGTCCACTGAAGCTTTCTTT.

V and J are TRBV6-4 and TRBJ1-1; D uncertain. The CDR3 is 13 amino acids. Trimming stripped 2 bases from V and 5 bases from J, with 9 bases between. The germline V gene encodes CDR1 MRHNA and CDR2 SNTAGT. In nucleotides, the CDR3 is TGTGCCAGCAGTGACGGTCCTCTTACTGAAGCTTTCTTT. Its translation: CASSDGPLTEAFF.

The gene calls are TRBV6-5 and TRBJ2-7; 8 positions agree with TRBD2. Germline V gene lookup returns CDR1 MNHEY and CDR2 SVGAGI. The CDR3 spans 15 residues. V was clipped by 5 bases and J by 6 bases; unmatched bases: 12. The DNA of the CDR3 is TGTGCCAGCAGTCAGCCTTCGGGACTAGGAGGCGAGCAGTACTTC. As protein: CASSQPSGLGGEQYF.

This clone was observed a single time. CDR3 residues: CASTFSRSSYEQYF. The CDR3 region has the DNA TGTGCCAGCACCTTCAGCAGGAGCTCCTACGAGCAGTACTTC. The chain has TRBV7-2 and TRBJ2-7; D remains unclear. V lost 7 bases and J lost 0, with 13 bases in between. The CDR3 runs to 14 residues. Per the germline V gene, CDR1 is SGHTA and CDR2 is FQGNSA.

CDR3 sequence (DNA): TGTGCCAGCAGTATTCGCCCCTCGGCGGGAAACTATGGCTACACCTTC. It codes for CASSIRPSAGNYGYTF. The chain combines TRBV11-2 with TRBJ1-2; D gene ambiguous. Looked up from germline, CDR1 is SGHAT and CDR2 is FQNNGV. The CDR3 runs 16 residues. The germline V and J ends were trimmed by 6 bases and 2 bases, with 19 bases remaining between them.

This clone has more than one count but fewer than ten. The chain combines TRBV25-1 with TRBJ2-1; TRBD1 or TRBD2 may be the D gene (5 bases each). V was cut by 8 bases and J by 5 bases, with 16 bases left in between. Germline CDR1 reads MGHDK; CDR2 reads SYGVNS. This CDR3 has 14 residues. The DNA of the CDR3 is TGTGCCAGCGCCCCGGGGCTAGCTAACAATGAGCAGTTCTTC. Protein sequence: CASAPGLANNEQFF.

The rearrangement joins TRBV7-2 to TRBJ1-5, with no clear D. Per germline, CDR1 SGHTA and CDR2 FQGNSA. The CDR3 runs 15 residues. The V gene lost 4 bases and the J gene lost 1 base, with 11 bases spanning the gap. The CDR3 sequence is CASSSGQRSNQPQHF. In DNA form, the CDR3 reads TGTGCCAGCAGCTCAGGTCAACGGAGCAATCAGCCCCAGCATTTT.

The chain uses TRBV7-3 and TRBJ2-2; maybe TRBD1 (6 bases). The CDR3 runs to 16 residues. Germline V gives CDR1 SGHTA, CDR2 FQGTGA. Trimming took off 2 bases at V and 7 bases at J, with 17 bases between the two ends. The CDR3 DNA reads TGTGCCAGCAGCTTATTTGGTGACCCGACAGGCGGGGAGCTGTTTTTT. It is translated as CASSLFGDPTGGELFF.

This chain joins TRBV10-3 and TRBJ2-2; D is unresolved. CDR3 length equals 12 residues. Trimming pared 8 bases from V and 3 bases from J, leaving 7 bases between. Germline V gene data show CDR1 as ENHRY and CDR2 as SYGVKD. CDR3 residues: CAIRTDTGELFF. The CDR3 DNA follows: TGTGCCATCCGGACGGACACCGGGGAGCTGTTTTTT.

The rearrangement links TRBV18 to TRBJ2-1; TRBD2 agrees at 8 bases. Germline V CDR1 and CDR2: KGHSH, LQKENI. The CDR3 is 19 amino acids. The trim removed 3 bases at V and 6 bases at J, leaving 19 bases unmatched. The CDR3: CASSPRTPGLVEILNEQFF. The CDR3 DNA reads TGTGCCAGCTCACCCAGAACGCCGGGACTAGTAGAGATTCTCAATGAGCAGTTCTTC. Based on the CDR3 plus reference TRBV18 and TRBJ2-1, the full variable domain is NAGVMQNPRHLVRRRGQEARLRCSPMKGHSHVYWYRQLPEEGLKFMVYLQKENIIDESGMPKERFSAEFPKEGPSILRIQQVVRGDSAAYFCASSPRTPGLVEILNEQFFGPGTRLTVL.

The chain employs TRBV5-1 and TRBJ1-1; D not certain. Trimming removed 0 bases at V and 4 bases at J, with 13 bases between. CDR3 length equals 15 residues. CDR1 SGHRS and CDR2 YFSETQ come from the germline V gene. CDR3 residues: CASSLGRGFGTEAFF. The CDR3 DNA reads as TGCGCCAGCAGCTTGGGTCGAGGGTTTGGCACTGAAGCTTTCTTT.

This clone was observed a few times. The genes are TRBV6-5 and TRBJ2-4; D is unresolved. CDR1 is MNHEY, CDR2 SVGAGI, per germline. This CDR3 has 13 residues. V lost 10 bases and J 0 bases, leaving 10 bases between the germline ends. The CDR3 loop reads CATKEVAKNIQYF. CDR3 sequence (DNA): TGTGCCACCAAAGAAGTAGCCAAAAACATTCAGTACTTC.

The chain has TRBV19 and TRBJ2-5; tentative D call: TRBD2 (6 bases). The CDR3 spans 14 residues. Per germline, CDR1 LNHDA and CDR2 SQIVND (reference sequence). V lost 4 bases to trimming and J lost 2 bases, with 11 bases between them. CDR3 loop: CASSTGTHQETQYF. The CDR3 coding sequence is TGTGCCAGTAGTACCGGGACTCATCAAGAGACCCAGTACTTC.

The chain is built from TRBV5-4 and TRBJ2-3; 11 bases match TRBD2. V was pared by 4 bases and J by 3 bases, with 7 bases of the junction left unmatched. The CDR3 has 16 amino acids. Germline values: CDR1 SGHNT, CDR2 YYREEE (reference sequence). The CDR3: CASSLTSGSMTDTQYF. The CDR3 DNA follows: TGTGCCAGCAGCCTAACTAGCGGGAGTATGACAGATACGCAGTATTTT.

This clone was seen a single time. V gene TRBV19 combines with J gene TRBJ1-5; 8 nucleotides agree with TRBD1. CDR1 and CDR2 (germline): LNHDA, SQIVND (reference sequence). The CDR3 spans 16 residues. The junction had 14 bases not matched to a gene; V was cut back by 6 bases and J by 7 bases. The CDR3 reads CASSTETGVGGQPQHF. In DNA, the CDR3 is TGTGCCAGTAGCACCGAGACAGGGGTGGGGGGCCAGCCCCAGCATTTT. Based on the CDR3 plus reference TRBV19 and TRBJ1-5, the full variable domain is DGGITQSPKYLFRKEGQNVTLSCEQNLNHDAMYWYRQDPGQGLRLIYYSQIVNDFQKGDIAEGYSVSREKKESFPLTVTSAQKNPTAFYLCASSTETGVGGQPQHFGDGTRLSIL.

The chain recombines TRBV2 with TRBJ2-5; 9 bases fit TRBD2. This CDR3 has 14 amino acids. Germline V gives CDR1 SNHLY, CDR2 FYNNEI. V was pared by 8 bases and J by 1 base, with 5 bases of the junction left unmatched. The CDR3 spells CASGTSWFQETQYF. In DNA, the CDR3 is TGTGCCAGCGGGACTAGCTGGTTCCAAGAGACCCAGTACTTC.

This clone was recorded a few times. The gene calls are TRBV6-5 and TRBJ1-1, with a tentative D call TRBD1 (5 bases). Germline loops: CDR1 MNHEY, CDR2 SVGAGI. V was cut by 5 bases and J by 4 bases, with 14 bases left in between. This CDR3 has 14 residues. The CDR3 DNA sequence: TGTGCCAGCAGTGGGGACGAACCCCGCACTGAAGCTTTCTTT. This encodes CASSGDEPRTEAFF.

The J gene is TRBJ2-7, the V gene TRBV29-1; a possible D gene is TRBD1 (5 bases). Trimming removed 7 bases at V and 6 bases at J, with 19 bases between. The CDR3 is made up of 13 amino acids. Per the germline V gene, CDR1 is SQVTM and CDR2 is ANQGSEA. Here the CDR3 DNA reads TGCAGCGCTTCCGTGATAGGGGTCGGCGAGCAGTACTTC. Translating it yields CSASVIGVGEQYF.

This sequence joins TRBV5-6 and TRBJ1-2; D is possibly TRBD1 (5 bases). This CDR3 has 14 amino acids. Trimming removed 0 bases at V and 12 bases at J, with 18 bases between. Germline V gene sequence: CDR1 SGHDT, CDR2 YYEEEE. The CDR3 reads CASSLGSAPRGHTF. CDR3 sequence (DNA): TGTGCCAGCAGCTTGGGTTCCGCCCCTAGGGGCCACACCTTC.

V is TRBV6-5 and J is TRBJ2-2; D not resolved. Trimming left V 5 bases short and J 4 bases short, with 5 bases between. The CDR3 contains 12 residues. Looked up from germline, CDR1 is MNHEY and CDR2 is SVGAGI. The CDR3 protein is CASSPATGELFF. The CDR3 region has the DNA TGTGCCAGCAGTCCCGCCACCGGGGAGCTGTTTTTT.

V usage is TRBV5-1 and J usage is TRBJ2-7; 8 nucleotides agree with TRBD2. V lost 4 bases, J lost 5 bases, and 11 bases stayed unmatched. CDR1 is SGHRS and CDR2 is YFSETQ in the germline V gene. The CDR3 contains 15 residues. CDR3: CASSATQRELNEQYF. The CDR3 nucleotides are TGCGCCAGCAGCGCCACCCAGCGGGAGCTAAACGAGCAGTACTTC.

The chain is built from TRBV27 and TRBJ2-1, with TRBD2 identical over 10 bases. The germline V gene encodes CDR1 MNHEY and CDR2 SMNVEV (reference sequence). V lost 7 bases to trimming and J lost 2 bases; unmatched junction nucleotides: 8. The CDR3 extends over 16 amino acids. CDR3 in amino acids: CASNRAGTSAYNEQFF. CDR3 in DNA: TGTGCCAGCAATAGGGCCGGGACTAGCGCCTACAATGAGCAGTTCTTC.

The chain has TRBV10-3 and TRBJ1-4; unclear D gene. The length of the CDR3 is 11 residues. The V and J ends lost 7 bases and 12 bases respectively, with 12 bases between them. Germline V lookup: CDR1 ENHRY, CDR2 SYGVKD. For the CDR3, the DNA is TGTGCCATCACCGATGGAAAGGAACTGTTTTTT. It codes for CAITDGKELFF.

The chain's CDR3 is CASSLDLGLRGNHGYTF. CDR3 nucleotides: TGTGCCAGCAGCTTAGATCTGGGTCTCCGGGGGAATCATGGCTACACCTTC. The rearrangement uses TRBV11-2 and TRBJ1-2; possibly TRBD1 for D (5 bases). This CDR3 region has 17 residues. Trimming shortened V by 0 bases and J by 6 bases, and 20 bases separated the two germline ends. Looked up from germline, CDR1 is SGHAT and CDR2 is FQNNGV.

This chain connects TRBV30 to TRBJ2-1, with 10 bases matching TRBD1. The CDR3 length is 13 residues. Losses at the gene ends were 4 bases for V and 9 bases for J; bases not matched to a gene: 6. Germline-derived CDR1 and CDR2 are GTSNPN and SVGIG (reference sequence). The CDR3: CAWTGTGVSEQFF. CDR3 DNA sequence: TGTGCCTGGACCGGGACAGGGGTTTCTGAGCAGTTCTTC.

The chain uses TRBV6-8 and TRBJ1-1; 9 positions match TRBD1. Germline lookup yields CDR1 MNHGY and CDR2 SAAAGT. The V gene end was trimmed by 4 bases and the J gene end by 3 bases; junction bases not matched to a gene: 15. This CDR3 is built from 18 residues. CDR3 residues: CASSFLRTGGATDTEAFF. The DNA of the CDR3 is TGTGCCAGCAGTTTCTTAAGAACAGGGGGCGCGACGGACACTGAAGCTTTCTTT.